The sample holds a few counts of the clone carrying this TCR beta chain. J lost 4 bases, V lost 0 bases, and 5 bases had no gene match. The CDR3 totals 16 residues. CDR1 and CDR2 (germline): KGHSH, LQKENI. Only Caucasian adults living in Nashville, Tennessee made up the donor group. The sorted-subset replicate PCRs were given 200 ng DNA, which is 25,000 to 35,000 T cell genomes. Original analysis: Without quality scores, immunoSEQ junctional reads could not be filtered like full-length reads. Sequencing was performed with immunoSEQ multiplex PCR; in TCRdb, only in-frame clones are kept and a portion is missing. V and J calls and clone size are those listed in that table; D and trimming were worked out from the DNA. The profile shows under 850,000 clones, roughly two thirds of them singletons. This entry is derived from a study of shared clonotypes between healthy human individuals. Study summary: Aged between 18 and 49, the donors were a couple of women and three men.

This sequence originates from a young woman in good health. The chain joins TRBV18 to TRBJ2-1; 8 bases line up with TRBD1. Sample: memory CD4+ T cells sorted from blood. Subset of the sample: CD45RA-negative fraction. As DNA, the CDR3 is TGTGCCAGCTCACCACCGGGGACAGGACGTTACAATGAGCAGTTCTTC. Its protein is CASSPPGTGRYNEQFF.